This TCR beta chain came from a study of cytomegalovirus exposure and HLA in healthy donors. Findings and limits, study-wide: Rates of TCR association differed by HLA locus in a later analysis, with DRB1 highest and HLA-C lowest.

Germline lookup yields CDR1 SGHTA and CDR2 FQGNSA. The V gene lost 3 bases and the J gene lost 3 bases, with 11 bases spanning the gap. The length of the CDR3 is 14 residues. PCR used 60 Vbeta primers and 13 Jbeta primers. Sequencing used immunoSEQ multiplex PCR; TCRdb keeps in-frame clones, though not all of them. This sample's clone table lists approximately 140,000 clones. As for this clone: Antigen specificity is unknown.

The chain carries TRBV7-2 and TRBJ1-1; D is ambiguous. The specimen was PBMCs. The clonotype originates from a woman between 50 and 59 years old in good health and CMV-seronegative. The CDR3 DNA reads as TGTGCCAGCAGCTTCGGAGGGAGGGACACTGAAGCTTTCTTT. It is translated as CASSFGGRDTEAFF.